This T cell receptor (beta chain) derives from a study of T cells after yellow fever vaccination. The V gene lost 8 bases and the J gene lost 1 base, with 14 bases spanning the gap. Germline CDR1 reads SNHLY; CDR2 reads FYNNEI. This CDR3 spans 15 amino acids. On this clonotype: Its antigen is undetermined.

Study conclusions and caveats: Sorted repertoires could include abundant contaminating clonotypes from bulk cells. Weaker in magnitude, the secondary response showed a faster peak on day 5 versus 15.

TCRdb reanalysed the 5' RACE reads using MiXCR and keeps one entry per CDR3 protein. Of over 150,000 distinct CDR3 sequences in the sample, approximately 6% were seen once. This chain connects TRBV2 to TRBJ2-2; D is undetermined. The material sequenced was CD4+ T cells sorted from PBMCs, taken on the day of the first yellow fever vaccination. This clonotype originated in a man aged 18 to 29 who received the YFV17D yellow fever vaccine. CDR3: CASRASTQNTGELFF. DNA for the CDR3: TGTGCCAGCCGCGCAAGCACTCAGAACACCGGGGAGCTGTTTTTT.